A selection of T cell receptor beta chains follows, all from one sample in a study of blood T cell repertoires in COVID-19. This table comes from immunoSEQ multiplex PCR, and its TCRdb copy is limited to in-frame clones, with some not included. The repertoire has tens of thousands of clones, roughly 90% of them found once; the top ten carry 1% to 1.5%. The sample comprised peripheral blood. These receptors were taken from a woman aged 60 to 75 with acute or convalescent COVID-19. Each CDR3 is given with its conserved first and last residue. D genes are given only for firm matches. Clone size is given for some rows only: seen once, a few or many times, or a class if the clone is expanded.

clone_size	v_call	d_call	j_call	cdr3_aa	cdr3_nt
NA	TRBV6-5	NA	TRBJ1-2	CASSYGGGGSYGYTF	TGTGCCAGCAGTTACGGTGGCGGGGGTAGCTATGGCTACACCTTC
NA	TRBV6-4	TRBD2	TRBJ2-3	CASSKSGVRTDTQYF	TGTGCCAGCAGTAAGAGCGGGGTTAGGACAGATACGCAGTATTTT
NA	TRBV11-3	TRBD2	TRBJ2-1	CASSLGLGNEQFF	TGTGCCAGCAGCTTGGGACTAGGGAATGAGCAGTTCTTC
NA	TRBV7-9	NA	TRBJ1-1	CASSLADSTEAFF	TGTGCCAGCAGCTTAGCGGACAGCACTGAAGCTTTCTTT
NA	TRBV2	NA	TRBJ1-2	CASTGVSYGYTF	TGTGCCAGCACAGGGGTTAGCTATGGCTACACCTTC
NA	TRBV6-1	NA	TRBJ2-4	CASSDPGRLAKNIQYF	TGTGCCAGCAGTGACCCTGGAAGACTAGCCAAAAACATTCAGTACTTC
NA	TRBV6-5	NA	TRBJ1-3	CASRRDSTGNTIYF	TGTGCCAGCAGACGGGATTCAACTGGAAACACCATATATTTT
few	TRBV6-6	NA	TRBJ2-3	CASSYFRGTDTQYF	TGTGCCAGCAGTTACTTCCGAGGCACAGATACGCAGTATTTT
NA	TRBV11-2	TRBD1	TRBJ2-2	CASSPRAGGVTGELFF	TGTGCCAGCAGCCCGCGGGCAGGGGGCGTCACCGGGGAGCTGTTTTTT
NA	TRBV19	TRBD2	TRBJ2-3	CASRGDAAGELDTQYF	TGTGCCAGTAGAGGGGATGCAGCGGGGGAGCTTGATACGCAGTATTTT
NA	TRBV7-2	TRBD1	TRBJ2-3	CASSSTGRGQTDTQYF	TGTGCCAGCAGCTCTACGGGCAGGGGGCAAACAGATACGCAGTATTTT
NA	TRBV5-1	NA	TRBJ1-1	CASSLQVSENTEAFF	TGCGCCAGCAGCCTACAGGTCTCCGAGAACACTGAAGCTTTCTTT
NA	TRBV5-4	NA	TRBJ1-3	CASSTAGDSGNTIYF	TGTGCCAGCAGCACGGCAGGGGACTCTGGAAACACCATATATTTT
NA	TRBV4-3	TRBD1	TRBJ2-5	CASSQGDLRGETQYF	TGCGCCAGCAGCCAGGGTGACCTCAGGGGGGAGACCCAGTACTTC
once	TRBV5-6	TRBD1	TRBJ1-2	CASSLEGAGANYGYTF	TGTGCCAGCAGCTTGGAGGGGGCTGGGGCTAACTATGGCTACACCTTC
NA	TRBV4-2	NA	TRBJ1-2	CASSQNRGYTF	TGTGCCAGCAGCCAAAACCGGGGCTACACCTTC
NA	TRBV11-1	NA	TRBJ2-2	CASSPPTGPGELFF	TGTGCCAGCAGCCCCCCTACAGGGCCCGGGGAGCTGTTTTTT
NA	TRBV19	NA	TRBJ1-4	CASSIIADIGGEKLFF	TGTGCCAGTAGTATAATTGCGGACATTGGAGGGGAAAAACTGTTTTTT
once	TRBV24-1	NA	TRBJ2-5	CATSDRRGQETQYF	TGTGCCACCAGTGACCGCAGGGGTCAAGAGACCCAGTACTTC
NA	TRBV9	NA	TRBJ2-1	CASSVALAGPDNEQFF	TGTGCCAGCAGCGTAGCCCTTGCGGGACCGGACAATGAGCAGTTCTTC
NA	TRBV25-1	TRBD1	TRBJ2-2	CASRGQGNTGELFF	TGTGCCAGCAGGGGACAGGGGAACACCGGGGAGCTGTTTTTT
NA	TRBV7-9	TRBD2	TRBJ2-1	CASSVQAGGRDEQFF	TGTGCCAGCAGCGTCCAAGCGGGAGGGCGGGATGAGCAGTTCTTC
NA	TRBV5-1	NA	TRBJ1-1	CASSFRGVVTEAFF	TGCGCCAGCAGCTTCAGGGGTGTCGTCACTGAAGCTTTCTTT
once	TRBV5-5	NA	TRBJ1-5	CASSLVGREDQPQHF	TGTGCCAGCAGCTTGGTCGGCAGGGAAGATCAGCCCCAGCATTTT
NA	TRBV5-3	TRBD2	TRBJ2-2	CARSLPGTSGLTGELFF	TGTGCCAGAAGCTTGCCCGGGACTAGCGGTTTGACCGGGGAGCTGTTTTTT
NA	TRBV7-3	NA	TRBJ2-2	CASSPTVMTGELFF	TGTGCCAGCAGCCCTACGGTGATGACCGGGGAGCTGTTTTTT
NA	TRBV19	TRBD2	TRBJ2-1	CASSFQRGNNEQFF	TGTGCCAGTAGTTTCCAGCGGGGGAACAATGAGCAGTTCTTC
NA	TRBV30	NA	TRBJ1-3	CAWSVGYWSSGNTIYF	TGTGCCTGGAGCGTAGGTTACTGGAGCTCTGGAAACACCATATATTTT
NA	TRBV6-6	NA	TRBJ1-4	CASSTPRGNEKLFF	TGTGCCAGCAGTACACCTCGGGGGAATGAAAAACTGTTTTTT
NA	TRBV6-5	TRBD1	TRBJ2-2	CASRPGGATGELFF	TGTGCCAGCAGGCCAGGGGGCGCGACCGGGGAGCTGTTTTTT
NA	TRBV28	NA	TRBJ1-1	CASSLSSVTEAFF	TGTGCCAGCAGTTTATCTAGTGTGACTGAAGCTTTCTTT
NA	TRBV5-1	NA	TRBJ2-1	CASSLTPSNEQFF	TGCGCCAGCAGCTTGACACCAAGCAATGAGCAGTTCTTC
NA	TRBV7-8	TRBD2	TRBJ2-2	CASLRIKGGGDTGELFF	TGTGCCAGCCTTAGGATCAAAGGCGGGGGGGACACCGGGGAGCTGTTTTTT
NA	TRBV7-2	TRBD2	TRBJ2-5	CASSSRGGTQETQYF	TGTGCCAGCAGCTCCCGGGGGGGGACTCAAGAGACCCAGTACTTC
NA	TRBV11-2	TRBD2	TRBJ2-5	CASSLDGRGWRSWGQETQYF	TGTGCCAGCAGCTTAGATGGGAGGGGCTGGAGATCTTGGGGCCAAGAGACCCAGTACTTC
NA	TRBV19	TRBD2	TRBJ2-1	CASSIVSGGSKPNNEQFF	TGTGCCAGTAGTATAGTCAGCGGGGGTTCCAAACCCAACAATGAGCAGTTCTTC
NA	TRBV4-1	NA	TRBJ1-2	CASSQPGRGRGYTF	TGCGCCAGCAGCCAGCCAGGCAGGGGTCGTGGCTACACCTTC
few	TRBV5-1	TRBD1	TRBJ1-3	CASSSTGGIGNTIYF	TGCGCCAGCAGCTCGACAGGGGGAATCGGAAACACCATATATTTT
NA	TRBV5-1	NA	TRBJ2-5	CASSSGPGAEETQYF	TGCGCCAGCAGCTCAGGCCCAGGGGCAGAGGAGACCCAGTACTTC
NA	TRBV12-3/TRBV12-4	NA	TRBJ2-3	CASSPRVTDTQYF	TGTGCCAGCAGCCCCAGGGTCACAGATACGCAGTATTTT
NA	TRBV3-1/TRBV3-2	TRBD1	TRBJ2-3	CASSQEGTATDTQYF	TGTGCCAGCAGCCAAGAGGGGACAGCCACAGATACGCAGTATTTT
once	TRBV9	TRBD1	TRBJ1-2	CASSPPGQGGYGYTF	TGTGCCAGCAGCCCTCCGGGACAGGGAGGCTATGGCTACACCTTC
NA	TRBV6-5	NA	TRBJ1-5	CASSYSRRDGPQHF	TGTGCCAGCAGTTACTCTCGGCGGGACGGGCCCCAGCATTTT
NA	TRBV9	TRBD2	TRBJ2-1	CASSTQSGGLAGVNEQFF	TGTGCCAGCAGCACACAATCAGGGGGACTAGCGGGAGTCAATGAGCAGTTCTTC
NA	TRBV3-1/TRBV3-2	NA	TRBJ1-4	CASSQGGEATNEKLFF	TGTGCCAGCAGCCAAGGGGGGGAAGCAACTAATGAAAAACTGTTTTTT
few	TRBV7-9	NA	TRBJ1-2	CASSLASGSSNYGYTF	TGTGCCAGCAGCTTAGCTAGCGGGTCCTCTAACTATGGCTACACCTTC
NA	TRBV7-2	NA	TRBJ1-1	CASSSRYTEAFF	TGTGCCAGCAGCTCTCGGTACACTGAAGCTTTCTTT
NA	TRBV3-1/TRBV3-2	NA	TRBJ2-2	CASSQVRGTGELFF	TGTGCCAGCAGCCAAGTGAGAGGGACCGGGGAGCTGTTTTTT
NA	TRBV19	NA	TRBJ2-1	CGTGTLVNNEQFF	TGTGGGACCGGGACACTAGTTAACAATGAGCAGTTCTTC
NA	TRBV7-2	TRBD1	TRBJ2-2	CASSLKGTGNTGELFF	TGTGCCAGCAGCTTAAAAGGGACAGGGAACACCGGGGAGCTGTTTTTT
NA	TRBV19	NA	TRBJ1-1	CASSIGTSRTGHTEAFF	TGTGCCAGTAGTATCGGGACATCAAGGACCGGTCACACTGAAGCTTTCTTT
NA	TRBV19	NA	TRBJ1-5	CASSIREEQPQHF	TGTGCCAGTAGTATTCGGGAGGAACAGCCCCAGCATTTT
NA	TRBV28	TRBD1	TRBJ2-2	CASSPSPGQGARVGELFF	TGTGCCAGCAGTCCCTCCCCCGGACAGGGGGCTCGGGTCGGGGAGCTGTTTTTT
NA	TRBV18	NA	TRBJ1-3	CASSPPLSSGNTIYF	TGTGCCAGCTCACCGCCCCTAAGCTCTGGAAACACCATATATTTT
NA	TRBV4-1	NA	TRBJ1-5	CASSQDQTGPLLPQHF	TGCGCCAGCAGCCAAGACCAGACAGGTCCCTTATTGCCCCAGCATTTT